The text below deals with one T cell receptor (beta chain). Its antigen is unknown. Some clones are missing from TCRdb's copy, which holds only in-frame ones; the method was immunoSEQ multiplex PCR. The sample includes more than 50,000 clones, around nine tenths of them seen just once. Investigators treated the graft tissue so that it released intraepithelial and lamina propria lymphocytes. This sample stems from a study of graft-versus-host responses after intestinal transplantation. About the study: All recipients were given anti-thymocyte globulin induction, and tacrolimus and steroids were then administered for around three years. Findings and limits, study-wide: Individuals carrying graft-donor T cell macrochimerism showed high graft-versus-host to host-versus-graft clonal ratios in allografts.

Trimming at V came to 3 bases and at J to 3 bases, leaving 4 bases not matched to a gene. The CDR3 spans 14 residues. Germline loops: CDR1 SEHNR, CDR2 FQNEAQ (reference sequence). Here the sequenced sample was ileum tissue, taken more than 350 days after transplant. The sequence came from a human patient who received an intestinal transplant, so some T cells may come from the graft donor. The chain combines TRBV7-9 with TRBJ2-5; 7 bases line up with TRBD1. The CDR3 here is CASSFPDREETQYF. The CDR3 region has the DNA TGTGCCAGCAGCTTTCCCGACAGGGAAGAGACCCAGTACTTC.